The 21 T cell receptor beta chains below come from one sample, sequenced in a study of radiotherapy plus CTLA-4 blockade in lung cancer. TCRdb's table, derived via immunoSEQ multiplex PCR, lists solely in-frame clones and lacks some. Seen here are some 110,000 clones, about 80% observed once, and the top ten hold 2.5% to 3.5%. Sequencing used peripheral blood, obtained from a patient treated with radiotherapy plus ipilimumab. These TCRs come from a human donor with non-small cell lung cancer that progressed on radiotherapy plus ipilimumab. Some clones in this sample may be carry-over from other donors' samples.

This chain connects TRBV6-5 to TRBJ2-5; TRBD2 matches 8 bases. The CDR3 totals 15 residues. Germline V gives CDR1 MNHEY, CDR2 SVGAGI. V trimming: 2 bases; J trimming: 1 base; junction bases outside the gene matches: 3. CDR3 in DNA: TGTGCCAGCAGTTACATAGCGGGGACCCAAGAGACCCAGTACTTC. Translating it yields CASSYIAGTQETQYF.

The V call is TRBV5-4, the J call TRBJ1-1; D ambiguous. Germline V lookup: CDR1 SGHNT, CDR2 YYREEE (reference sequence). V lost 2 bases and J 2 bases, leaving 7 bases between the germline ends. CDR3 length: 13 residues. The CDR3 here is CASSLTVNTEAFF. In DNA, the CDR3 is TGTGCCAGCAGCTTAACAGTAAACACTGAAGCTTTCTTT. Looking up the rest from reference TRBV5-4 and TRBJ1-1 gives the full variable domain: ETGVTQSPTHLIKTRGQQVTLRCSSQSGHNTVSWYQQALGQGPQFIFQYYREEENGRGNFPPRFSGLQFPNYSSELNVNALELDDSALYLCASSLTVNTEAFFGQGTRLTVV.

V and J are TRBV10-3 and TRBJ2-1; 7 bases align to TRBD2. The V gene's germline CDR1 is ENHRY and CDR2 SYGVKD. With 2 bases clipped from V and 3 bases from J, the junction kept 1 base outside the gene matches. This CDR3 has 14 amino acids. CDR3 in amino acids: CAISERGVYNEQFF. The CDR3 DNA sequence: TGTGCCATCAGTGAGCGGGGGGTCTACAATGAGCAGTTCTTC.

The chain is built from TRBV5-4 and TRBJ1-1; D unclear. Germline-derived CDR1 and CDR2 are SGHNT and YYREEE (reference sequence). This CDR3 comprises 13 residues. V lost 2 bases and J lost 5, with 10 bases in between. CDR3 sequence reads: CASSFFFVTEAFF. In nucleotides, the CDR3 is TGTGCCAGCAGCTTTTTCTTCGTAACTGAAGCTTTCTTT.

This clone has just one count. The V and J genes are TRBV5-1 and TRBJ2-3, with D possibly being TRBD2 (5 bases). Germline V gene data show CDR1 as SGHRS and CDR2 as YFSETQ. This CDR3 spans 15 amino acids. V was clipped by 3 bases and J by 6 bases, with 17 bases between them. CDR3 coding DNA: TGCGCCAGCAGCTACTCCGGGAATACAAGGGATACGCAGTATTTT. This translates into CASSYSGNTRDTQYF. The whole variable domain, filled in from reference TRBV5-1 and TRBJ2-3, reads KAGVTQTPRYLIKTRGQQVTLSCSPISGHRSVSWYQQTPGQGLQFLFEYFSETQRNKGNFPGRFSGRQFSNSRSEMNVSTLELGDSALYLCASSYSGNTRDTQYFGPGTRLTVL.

This chain joins TRBV6-1 and TRBJ1-1, with TRBD1 identical over 11 bases. V was pared by 6 bases and J by 9 bases, with 3 bases of the junction left unmatched. Per germline, CDR1 MNHNS and CDR2 SASEGT. This CDR3 is 12 amino acids long. CDR3 DNA: TGTGCCAGCAGCCGGGACAGGGGGAAAGCTTTCTTT. It encodes CASSRDRGKAFF.

The V gene is TRBV27, the J gene TRBJ2-5; D ambiguous. V was pared by 4 bases and J by 0 bases, with 12 bases between. The V gene's germline CDR1 is MNHEY and CDR2 SMNVEV (reference sequence). The CDR3 consists of 15 residues. CDR3 amino acids: CASSSRLQNQETQYF. The CDR3 nucleotides read TGTGCCAGCAGTTCCAGGCTCCAGAACCAAGAGACCCAGTACTTC.

V is TRBV5-6 and J is TRBJ1-6; TRBD1 agrees at 7 bases. Germline loops: CDR1 SGHDT, CDR2 YYEEEE. V shed 4 bases, J shed 10 bases, and the junction held 20 bases outside the gene matches. The CDR3 is 18 amino acids. The DNA for the CDR3 is TGTGCCAGCAGCAATATAGGTCCAGGGGGGATACGAGACTCACCCCTCCACTTT. Translated, it gives CASSNIGPGGIRDSPLHF.

This chain joins TRBV19 and TRBJ1-2, with D perhaps TRBD1 (5 bases). From germline, CDR1 is LNHDA and CDR2 SQIVND (reference sequence). Trimming left V 5 bases short and J 1 base short, with 14 bases between. This CDR3 region has 15 residues. CDR3 region: CASSLAGTLNYGYTF. The CDR3 nucleotides read TGTGCCAGTAGTTTGGCAGGGACGCTTAACTATGGCTACACCTTC.

The V and J genes are TRBV7-9 and TRBJ1-1; TRBD1 aligns across 8 bases. Trimming took 6 bases from V and 2 from J; bases not matched to a gene: 5. The CDR3 is 14 residues long. Germline CDR1 is SEHNR and CDR2 is FQNEAQ (reference sequence). The CDR3 bases are TGTGCCAGCAGAGCGGACAGGGTCAACACTGAAGCTTTCTTT. As protein: CASRADRVNTEAFF.

The chain employs TRBV7-2 and TRBJ2-1; TRBD2 matches at 8 bases. This CDR3 comprises 15 residues. Unmatched junction bases numbered 4, after V lost 2 bases and J lost 4 bases. Per germline, CDR1 SGHTA and CDR2 FQGNSA. In DNA, the CDR3 is TGTGCCAGCAGCTTAATGATAGCGGGGTACAATGAGCAGTTCTTC. Protein sequence: CASSLMIAGYNEQFF.

For this clone: A junction boundary mismatches the germline segment, possibly from a read error. J is TRBJ1-1 and V is TRBV7-2, with 7 bases identical to TRBD1. Germline CDR1 is SGHTA and CDR2 is FQGNSA. This CDR3 spans 13 amino acids. The CDR3 DNA reads as TGTGCCAGCAACCCAGGGGGGGCCACTGATGCTTTCTTT. This translates into CASNPGGATDAFF. Filled out from reference TRBV7-2 and TRBJ1-1, the complete variable domain reads GAGVSQSPSNKVTEKGKDVELRCDPISGHTALYWYRQSLGQGLEFLIYFQGNSAPDKSGLPSDRFSAERTGGSVSTLTIQRTQQEDSAVYLCASNPGGATDAFFGQGTRLTVV.

The V and J genes are TRBV28 and TRBJ2-7, with TRBD1 matching 9 bases. Germline CDR1 is MDHEN and CDR2 is SYDVKM. After removal of 6 bases from V and 12 bases from J, the junction contained 18 bases not matched to a gene. This CDR3 is built from 15 residues. CDR3 in DNA: TGTGCCAGCAGCAGAGGCCCCCTGGGGACAGGGCGCCCGTACTTC. Translation: CASSRGPLGTGRPYF.

The chain links TRBV7-3 to TRBJ2-2; TRBD2 matches 9 bases. Trimming removed 6 bases from V and 2 bases from J; junction bases left unmatched: 7. This CDR3 comprises 16 residues. Per the germline V gene, CDR1 is SGHTA and CDR2 is FQGTGA. In DNA form, the CDR3 reads TGTGCCAGCAGTAAAAGCGGGGGGTACAACACCGGGGAGCTGTTTTTT. It translates to CASSKSGGYNTGELFF.

This chain links TRBV28 with TRBJ2-7; tentatively, D is TRBD2 (7 bases). The CDR3 covers 15 residues. The V and J ends lost 4 bases and 0 bases respectively, with 13 bases between them. Germline values: CDR1 MDHEN, CDR2 SYDVKM. This chain's CDR3 is CASSSRGGNSYEQYF. In DNA form, the CDR3 reads TGTGCCAGCAGTTCGAGGGGGGGGAACTCCTACGAGCAGTACTTC.

The chain employs TRBV7-2 and TRBJ2-4, with TRBD1 identical over 8 bases. Germline CDR1 SGHTA, CDR2 FQGNSA. The CDR3 consists of 16 residues. V lost 5 bases to trimming and J lost 4 bases; unmatched junction nucleotides: 10. Written as DNA, the CDR3 is TGTGCCAGCAGCCGACAGTTGACAGGGGCTAAAAACATTCAGTACTTC. This codes for CASSRQLTGAKNIQYF.

The J gene is TRBJ2-2, the V gene TRBV9; tentatively, D is TRBD1 (5 bases). The CDR3 spans 15 residues. The V end lost 1 base, the J end lost 4 bases, and 11 bases lay between the germline ends. Per the germline V gene, CDR1 is SGDLS and CDR2 is YYNGEE. CDR3 DNA sequence: TGTGCCAGCAGCGTAACCGGTAGGGGCACCGGGGAGCTGTTTTTT. Its translation is CASSVTGRGTGELFF.

V and J are TRBV19 and TRBJ2-3, with 8 bases matching TRBD2. Germline V gene lookup returns CDR1 LNHDA and CDR2 SQIVND (reference sequence). The length of the CDR3 is 17 residues. V shed 0 bases, J shed 6 bases, and the junction held 11 bases outside the gene matches. Here the CDR3 reads CASSIDLSRGGLDTQYF. In DNA form, the CDR3 reads TGTGCCAGTAGTATAGATCTATCTCGCGGGGGGCTTGATACGCAGTATTTT.

V usage is TRBV6-4 and J usage is TRBJ2-1; 8 positions match TRBD1. The ends lost 3 bases at V and 8 bases at J; junction bases unmatched: 3. The CDR3 sequence is 13 residues long. From germline, CDR1 is MRHNA and CDR2 SNTAGT. The CDR3 DNA reads as TGTGCCAGCAGTGAAACGGACAGGGATGAGCAGTTCTTC. Its protein is CASSETDRDEQFF.

The gene calls are TRBV5-5 and TRBJ1-6, with D uncertain. The CDR3 spans 16 residues. The V and J ends lost 2 bases and 5 bases respectively, with 14 bases between them. The germline CDR1 and CDR2 sequences are SGHKS and YYEKEE (reference sequence). The chain's CDR3 is CASSLEPATDNSPLHF. CDR3 coding DNA: TGTGCCAGCAGCTTAGAACCGGCTACCGATAATTCACCCCTCCACTTT. Drawing the rest from reference TRBV5-5 and TRBJ1-6, the complete variable domain is DAGVTQSPTHLIKTRGQQVTLRCSPISGHKSVSWYQQVLGQGPQFIFQYYEKEERGRGNFPDRFSARQFPNYSSELNVNALLLGDSALYLCASSLEPATDNSPLHFGNGTRLTVT.

The J gene is TRBJ1-1, the V gene TRBV6-5, with 8 bases matching TRBD1. The V segment lost 2 bases and the J segment 3 bases; nucleotides outside the gene matches: 5. From germline, CDR1 is MNHEY and CDR2 SVGAGI. CDR3 length: 15 amino acids. The CDR3 is CASSYVGQGDTEAFF. The CDR3 DNA sequence: TGTGCCAGCAGTTACGTCGGACAGGGTGACACTGAAGCTTTCTTT.